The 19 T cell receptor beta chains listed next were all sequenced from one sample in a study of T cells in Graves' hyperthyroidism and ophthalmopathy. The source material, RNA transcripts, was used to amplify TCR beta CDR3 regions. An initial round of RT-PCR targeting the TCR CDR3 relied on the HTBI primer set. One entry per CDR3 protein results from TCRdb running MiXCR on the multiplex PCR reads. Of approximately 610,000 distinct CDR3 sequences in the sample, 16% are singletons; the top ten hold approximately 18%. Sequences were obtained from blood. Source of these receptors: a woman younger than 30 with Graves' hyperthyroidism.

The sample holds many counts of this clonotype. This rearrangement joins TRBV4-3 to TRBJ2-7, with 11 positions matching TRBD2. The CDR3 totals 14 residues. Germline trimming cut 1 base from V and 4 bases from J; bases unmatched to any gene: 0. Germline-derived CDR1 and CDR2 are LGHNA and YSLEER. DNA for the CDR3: TGCGCCAGCAGCCAAGGACTAGCGGGGTACGAGCAGTACTTC. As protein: CASSQGLAGYEQYF.

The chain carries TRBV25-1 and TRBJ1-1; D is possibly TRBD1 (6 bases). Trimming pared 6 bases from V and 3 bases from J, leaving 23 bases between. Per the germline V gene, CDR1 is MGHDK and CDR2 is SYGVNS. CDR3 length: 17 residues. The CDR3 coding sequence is TGTGCCAGCAGGGACGACTGGGGGGCGGTAACGGACACTGAAGCTTTCTTT. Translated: CASRDDWGAVTDTEAFF. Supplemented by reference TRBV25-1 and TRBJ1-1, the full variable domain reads EADIYQTPRYLVIGTGKKITLECSQTMGHDKMYWYQQDPGMELHLIHYSYGVNSTEKGDLSSESTVSRIRTEHFPLTLESARPSHTSQYLCASRDDWGAVTDTEAFFGQGTRLTVV.

The CDR3 reads CATSGEGRGSYNEQFF. CDR3 nucleotides: TGTGCCACCAGCGGGGAAGGGAGGGGCTCCTACAATGAGCAGTTCTTC. The V and J genes are TRBV15 and TRBJ2-1; 7 positions agree with TRBD2. With V trimmed by 5 bases and J by 0 bases, 7 bases remained unmatched. CDR3 length: 16 residues. The germline V gene has CDR1 LNHNV and CDR2 YYDKDF (reference sequence).

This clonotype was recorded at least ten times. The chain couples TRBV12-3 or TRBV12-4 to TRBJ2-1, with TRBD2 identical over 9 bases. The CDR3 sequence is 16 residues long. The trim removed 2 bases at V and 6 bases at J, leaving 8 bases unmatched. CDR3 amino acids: CASSLLAGGPGNEQFF. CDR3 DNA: TGTGCCAGCAGTTTACTCGCGGGAGGGCCGGGCAATGAGCAGTTCTTC.

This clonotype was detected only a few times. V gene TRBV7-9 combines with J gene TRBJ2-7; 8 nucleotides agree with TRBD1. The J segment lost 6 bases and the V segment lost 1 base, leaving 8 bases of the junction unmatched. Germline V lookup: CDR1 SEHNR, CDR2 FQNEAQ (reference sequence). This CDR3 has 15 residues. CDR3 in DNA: TGTGCCAGCAGCTTAGACGGGACAGGAATGGGCGAGCAGTACTTC. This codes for CASSLDGTGMGEQYF.

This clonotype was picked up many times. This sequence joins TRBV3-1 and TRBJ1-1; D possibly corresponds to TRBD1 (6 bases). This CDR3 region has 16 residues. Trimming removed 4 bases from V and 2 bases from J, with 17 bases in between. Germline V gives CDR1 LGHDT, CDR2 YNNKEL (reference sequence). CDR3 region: CASSRGGGAGNTEAFF. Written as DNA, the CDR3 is TGTGCCAGCAGCCGGGGTGGGGGCGCAGGCAACACTGAAGCTTTCTTT.

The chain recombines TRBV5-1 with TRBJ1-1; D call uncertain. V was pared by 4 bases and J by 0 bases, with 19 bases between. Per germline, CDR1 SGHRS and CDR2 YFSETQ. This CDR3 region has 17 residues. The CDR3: CASSPGGRVLMNTEAFF. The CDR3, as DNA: TGCGCCAGCAGCCCCGGCGGGAGGGTGCTAATGAACACTGAAGCTTTCTTT.

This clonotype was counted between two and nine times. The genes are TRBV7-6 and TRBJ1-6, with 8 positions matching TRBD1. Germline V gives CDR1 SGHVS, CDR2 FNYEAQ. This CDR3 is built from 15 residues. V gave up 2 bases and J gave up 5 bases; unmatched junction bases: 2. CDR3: CASSLRTGNNSPLHF. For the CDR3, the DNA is TGTGCCAGCAGCTTACGGACAGGGAATAATTCACCCCTCCACTTT. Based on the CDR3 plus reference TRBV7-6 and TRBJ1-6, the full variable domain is GAGVSQSPRYKVTKRGQDVALRCDPISGHVSLYWYRQALGQGPEFLTYFNYEAQQDKSGLPNDRFSAERPEGSISTLTIQRTEQRDSAMYRCASSLRTGNNSPLHFGNGTRLTVT.

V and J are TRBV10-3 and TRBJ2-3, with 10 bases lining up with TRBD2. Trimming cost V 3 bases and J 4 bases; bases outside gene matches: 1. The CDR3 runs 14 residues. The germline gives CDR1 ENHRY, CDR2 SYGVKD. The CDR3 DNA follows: TGTGCCATCAGTGAAGCGGGGGGGCCAGATACGCAGTATTTT. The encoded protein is CAISEAGGPDTQYF.

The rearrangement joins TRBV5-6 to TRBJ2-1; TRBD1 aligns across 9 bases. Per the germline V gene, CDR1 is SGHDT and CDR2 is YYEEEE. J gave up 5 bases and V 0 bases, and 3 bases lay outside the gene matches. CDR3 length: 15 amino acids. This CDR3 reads CASSLGTGANNEQFF. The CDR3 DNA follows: TGTGCCAGCAGCTTGGGGACAGGGGCGAACAATGAGCAGTTCTTC.

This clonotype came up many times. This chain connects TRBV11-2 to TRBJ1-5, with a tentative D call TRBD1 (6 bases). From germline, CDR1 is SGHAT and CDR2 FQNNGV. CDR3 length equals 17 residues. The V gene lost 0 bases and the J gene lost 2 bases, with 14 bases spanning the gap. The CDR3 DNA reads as TGTGCCAGCAGCTTAGATATGGGGGGCTTAGGCAATCAGCCCCAGCATTTT. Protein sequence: CASSLDMGGLGNQPQHF.

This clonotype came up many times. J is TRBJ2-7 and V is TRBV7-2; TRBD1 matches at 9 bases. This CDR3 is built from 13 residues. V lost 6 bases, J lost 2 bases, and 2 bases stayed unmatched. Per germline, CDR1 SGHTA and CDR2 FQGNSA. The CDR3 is CASRYRGPYEQYF. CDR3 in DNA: TGTGCCAGCAGATACAGGGGGCCCTACGAGCAGTACTTC. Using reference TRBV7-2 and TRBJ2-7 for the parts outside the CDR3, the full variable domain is GAGVSQSPSNKVTEKGKDVELRCDPISGHTALYWYRQSLGQGLEFLIYFQGNSAPDKSGLPSDRFSAERTGGSVSTLTIQRTQQEDSAVYLCASRYRGPYEQYFGPGTRLTVT.

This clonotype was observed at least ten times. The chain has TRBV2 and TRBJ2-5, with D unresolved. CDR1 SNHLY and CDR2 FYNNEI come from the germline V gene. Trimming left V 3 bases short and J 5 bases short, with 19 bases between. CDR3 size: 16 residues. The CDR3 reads CASSESGRPPLETQYF. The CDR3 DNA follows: TGTGCCAGCAGTGAGTCGGGTCGACCACCCTTGGAGACCCAGTACTTC.

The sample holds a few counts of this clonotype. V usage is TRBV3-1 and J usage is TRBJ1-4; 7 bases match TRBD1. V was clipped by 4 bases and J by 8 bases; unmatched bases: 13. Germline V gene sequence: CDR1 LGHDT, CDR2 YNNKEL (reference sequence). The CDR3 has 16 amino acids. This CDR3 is CASSRFGGGGGEKLFF. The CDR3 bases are TGTGCCAGCAGCCGCTTCGGAGGGGGAGGGGGCGAAAAACTGTTTTTT.

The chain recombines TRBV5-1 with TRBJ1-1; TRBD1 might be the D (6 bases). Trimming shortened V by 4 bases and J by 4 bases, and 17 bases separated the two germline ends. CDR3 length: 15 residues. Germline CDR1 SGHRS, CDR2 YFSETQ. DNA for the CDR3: TGCGCCAGCAGCGATACAGGGCCGGGGTCCACTGAAGCTTTCTTT. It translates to CASSDTGPGSTEAFF.

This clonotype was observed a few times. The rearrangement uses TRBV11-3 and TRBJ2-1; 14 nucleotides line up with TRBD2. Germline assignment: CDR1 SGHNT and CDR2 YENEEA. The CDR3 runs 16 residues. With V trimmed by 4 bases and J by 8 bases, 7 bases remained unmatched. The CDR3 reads CASSSRLAGGPHEQFF. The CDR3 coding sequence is TGTGCCAGCAGCTCCCGACTAGCGGGGGGGCCCCATGAGCAGTTCTTC. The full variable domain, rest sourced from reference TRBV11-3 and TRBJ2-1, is EAGVVQSPRYKIIEKKQPVAFWCNPISGHNTLYWYLQNLGQGPELLIRYENEEAVDDSQLPKDRFSAERLKGVDSTLKIQPAELGDSAVYLCASSSRLAGGPHEQFFGPGTRLTVL.

The DNA for the CDR3 is TGTGCCACCAGCGAATCTAGCGGGAACTACGAGCAGTACTTC. Protein product: CATSESSGNYEQYF. This chain connects TRBV24-1 to TRBJ2-7; 9 positions match TRBD2. This CDR3 contains 14 residues. The V gene end was trimmed by 7 bases and the J gene end by 3 bases; junction bases not matched to a gene: 6. From germline, CDR1 is KGHDR and CDR2 SFDVKD.

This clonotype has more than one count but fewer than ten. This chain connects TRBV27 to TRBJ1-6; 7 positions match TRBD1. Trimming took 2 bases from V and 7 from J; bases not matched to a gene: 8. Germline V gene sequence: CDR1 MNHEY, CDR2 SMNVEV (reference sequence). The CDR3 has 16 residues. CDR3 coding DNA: TGTGCCAGCAGTTTAGGGTCGACAGGGTCGAATTCACCCCTCCACTTT. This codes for CASSLGSTGSNSPLHF.

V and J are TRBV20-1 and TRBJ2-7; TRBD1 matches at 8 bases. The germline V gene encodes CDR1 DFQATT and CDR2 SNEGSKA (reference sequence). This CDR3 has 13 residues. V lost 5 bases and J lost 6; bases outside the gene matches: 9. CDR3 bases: TGCAGTGCTCCCTTTGACAGGGGAATCGAGCAGTACTTC. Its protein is CSAPFDRGIEQYF.